The source of this T cell receptor beta chain is a study of cytomegalovirus exposure and HLA in healthy donors. Study details: Around 78 million unique TCR sequences came from HLA-typed donors in an early release. Overall study findings and caveats: Cytomegalovirus association was listed for 164 TCR beta chains. The likely explanation for a cluster of highly shared sequence variants was sequencing artifact. Across all donors, roughly uniform sequencing depth was an assumption of the presence/absence analyses.

V lost 5 bases and J 5 bases, leaving 11 bases between the germline ends. The CDR3 totals 13 residues. The V gene's germline CDR1 is SGHRS and CDR2 YFSETQ. The PCR used 60 Vbeta and 13 Jbeta primers. The protocol was immunoSEQ multiplex PCR, while the TCRdb copy is restricted to in-frame clones and leaves out a portion. Its table records around 200,000 clones. Note on this clone: What it recognizes is unknown.

The source is a woman younger than 45 in good health and CMV-seropositive. The source material was PBMCs. This chain links TRBV5-1 with TRBJ2-1; D not resolved. CDR3 nucleotide sequence: TGCGCCAGCAGATTAGGTGACAACAATGAGCAGTTCTTC. Protein product: CASRLGDNNEQFF.